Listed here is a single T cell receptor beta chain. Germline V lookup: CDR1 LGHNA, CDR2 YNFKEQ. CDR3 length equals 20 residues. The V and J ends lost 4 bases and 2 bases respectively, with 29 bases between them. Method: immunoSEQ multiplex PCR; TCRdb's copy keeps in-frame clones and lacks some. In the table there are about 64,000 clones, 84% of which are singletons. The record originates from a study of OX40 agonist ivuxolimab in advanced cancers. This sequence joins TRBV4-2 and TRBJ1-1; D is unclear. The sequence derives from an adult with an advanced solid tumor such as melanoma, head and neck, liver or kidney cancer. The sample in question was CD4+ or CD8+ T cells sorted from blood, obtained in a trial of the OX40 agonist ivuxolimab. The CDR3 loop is CASSLKTPGRPSISNTEAFF. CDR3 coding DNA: TGTGCCAGCAGCCTCAAAACCCCGGGTCGTCCCTCAATTTCAAACACTGAAGCTTTCTTT.